Below, 24 T cell receptor beta chains from the same sample are listed, as sequenced in a study of shared clonotypes between healthy human individuals. This table comes from immunoSEQ multiplex PCR, and its TCRdb copy is limited to in-frame clones, with some not included. This sample has 2 million to 2.5 million clones; around 90% occur once, and the top ten carry about 0.36%. Material for sequencing was naive CD4+ T cells from PBMCs. Subset meaning: CD45RA+ positively selected. Every receptor here comes from a man aged 18-30 years in good health. Some clones in this sample may be carry-over from other donors' samples.

This sequence joins TRBV21-1 and TRBJ2-4; the table's D gene call, TRBD2, was not cross checked with the DNA. TRBV21-1 is annotated as a pseudogene. The CDR3 totals 19 residues. The chain's CDR3 is CASDESGRAATLAKNIQYF. In DNA form, the CDR3 reads TGTGCCAGCGATGAGAGCGGGAGGGCAGCTACCCTGGCCAAAAACATTCAGTACTTC.

The chain combines TRBV11-3 with TRBJ1-1; no clear D gene. Trimming shortened V by 3 bases and J by 1 base, and 6 bases separated the two germline ends. Per the germline V gene, CDR1 is SGHNT and CDR2 is YENEEA. The CDR3 spans 13 residues. CDR3 sequence reads: CASSFYRNTEAFF. CDR3 in DNA: TGTGCCAGCAGCTTTTACAGGAACACTGAAGCTTTCTTT.

The V and J genes are TRBV2 and TRBJ2-1; the match to TRBD1 covers 7 bases. V gave up 8 bases and J gave up 9 bases; unmatched junction bases: 7. Germline V gene lookup returns CDR1 SNHLY and CDR2 FYNNEI. This CDR3 is built from 12 residues. As DNA, the CDR3 is TGTGCCAGCGCCGGGACAGTCGGTGAGCAGTTCTTC. It encodes CASAGTVGEQFF.

The J gene is TRBJ2-2, the V gene TRBV9, with 8 nucleotides matching TRBD2. The germline CDR1 and CDR2 sequences are SGDLS and YYNGEE. The CDR3 sequence is 16 residues long. The V segment lost 2 bases and the J segment 6 bases; nucleotides outside the gene matches: 9. The DNA of the CDR3 is TGTGCCAGCAGCGTTGGGGCAGCGGGAGTCCCCGGGGAGCTGTTTTTT. It is translated as CASSVGAAGVPGELFF.

V and J are TRBV9 and TRBJ2-1; D may be TRBD1 or TRBD2 (6 bases each). V lost 3 bases and J 1 base, leaving 14 bases between the germline ends. The CDR3 is 16 residues long. Germline V CDR1 and CDR2: SGDLS, YYNGEE. This CDR3 is CASSGGGTFSYNEQFF. As DNA, the CDR3 is TGTGCCAGCAGCGGAGGGGGGACTTTTTCCTACAATGAGCAGTTCTTC.

The genes are TRBV14 and TRBJ1-4; no definite D call. The CDR3 is 14 residues long. Looked up from germline, CDR1 is SGHDN and CDR2 is FVKESK. Trimming left V 1 base short and J 4 bases short, with 7 bases between. The CDR3, as DNA: TGTGCCAGCAGCCAAGGGGCAGATAATGAAAAACTGTTTTTT. Amino acids: CASSQGADNEKLFF.

Concerning this clone itself: The same CDR3 can be traced to other DNA sequences in this sample. The chain recombines TRBV9 with TRBJ2-1, with 10 nucleotides matching TRBD2. V lost 4 bases and J lost 4; bases outside the gene matches: 5. The CDR3 contains 15 residues. CDR1 and CDR2 from the germline V gene are SGDLS and YYNGEE. The CDR3 DNA follows: TGTGCCAGCAGCCCTCTAGCGGGAGCTTACAATGAGCAGTTCTTC. Protein: CASSPLAGAYNEQFF.

The chain uses TRBV15 and TRBJ1-2; TRBD1 matches at 9 bases. This CDR3 has 16 residues. The junction had 5 bases not matched to a gene; V was cut back by 0 bases and J by 3 bases. Germline CDR1 is LNHNV and CDR2 is YYDKDF (reference sequence). The CDR3 region is CATSRDGGTGYYGYTF. Here the CDR3 DNA reads TGTGCCACCAGCAGAGATGGGGGGACAGGGTACTATGGCTACACCTTC.

V gene TRBV5-1 combines with J gene TRBJ2-1; D possibly uses TRBD1 or TRBD2 (5 bases each). V was cut by 3 bases and J by 3 bases, with 19 bases left in between. The germline V gene encodes CDR1 SGHRS and CDR2 YFSETQ. This CDR3 contains 17 residues. Here the CDR3 reads CASSSTSMTDYYNEQFF. The CDR3 region has the DNA TGCGCCAGCAGCTCGACATCAATGACAGACTACTACAATGAGCAGTTCTTC.

V usage is TRBV19 and J usage is TRBJ1-1; the D gene is possibly TRBD1 (5 bases). This CDR3 has 14 residues. Germline lookup yields CDR1 LNHDA and CDR2 SQIVND (reference sequence). Trimming stripped 3 bases from V and 1 base from J, with 9 bases between. The CDR3 DNA reads TGTGCCAGTAGTATTAGGGGTTCGAACACTGAAGCTTTCTTT. It is translated as CASSIRGSNTEAFF.

This chain uses TRBV5-1 with TRBJ2-3, with 12 bases that match TRBD2. The V and J ends lost 4 bases and 4 bases, in that order; junction bases with no gene match: 7. CDR1 and CDR2 from the germline V gene are SGHRS and YFSETQ. This CDR3 has 16 residues. In DNA, the CDR3 is TGCGCCAGCAGCCCGACTAGCGGGAGTACCCCAGATACGCAGTATTTT. Its protein product is CASSPTSGSTPDTQYF. The whole variable domain, filled in from reference TRBV5-1 and TRBJ2-3, reads KAGVTQTPRYLIKTRGQQVTLSCSPISGHRSVSWYQQTPGQGLQFLFEYFSETQRNKGNFPGRFSGRQFSNSRSEMNVSTLELGDSALYLCASSPTSGSTPDTQYFGPGTRLTVL.

The genes are TRBV30 and TRBJ1-4; D is unclear. V was clipped by 2 bases and J by 5 bases, with 15 bases between them. The CDR3 totals 15 residues. Germline V gene data show CDR1 as GTSNPN and CDR2 as SVGIG (reference sequence). Here the CDR3 reads CAWSLRGRRNEKLFF. The CDR3 DNA reads as TGTGCCTGGAGTCTCCGAGGACGTCGAAATGAAAAACTGTTTTTT.

The DNA for the CDR3 is TGTGCCAGCAGCCCCCCGGGACAGGGGAGGACGGAGCAGTTCTTC. Translated, it gives CASSPPGQGRTEQFF. This chain uses TRBV11-3 with TRBJ2-1, with 10 bases identical to TRBD1. Germline CDR1 SGHNT, CDR2 YENEEA. With V trimmed by 5 bases and J by 10 bases, 11 bases remained unmatched. The CDR3 covers 15 residues. Using reference TRBV11-3 and TRBJ2-1 for the parts outside the CDR3, the full variable domain is EAGVVQSPRYKIIEKKQPVAFWCNPISGHNTLYWYLQNLGQGPELLIRYENEEAVDDSQLPKDRFSAERLKGVDSTLKIQPAELGDSAVYLCASSPPGQGRTEQFFGPGTRLTVL.

The rearrangement joins TRBV30 to TRBJ1-6; D not certain. CDR3 length equals 13 residues. The germline CDR1 and CDR2 sequences are GTSNPN and SVGIG (reference sequence). Trimming removed 4 bases at V and 7 bases at J, with 11 bases between. The CDR3 sequence: CAWTGAYNSPLHF. The CDR3, as DNA: TGTGCCTGGACAGGAGCGTACAATTCACCCCTCCACTTT.

The chain combines TRBV6-1 with TRBJ2-7; 9 bases are shared with TRBD1. The CDR3 covers 14 residues. The V gene's germline CDR1 is MNHNS and CDR2 SASEGT. The CDR3, as DNA: TGTGCAACTTGGGGGACAGGGCAAGGCTACGAGCAGTACTTC. Protein sequence: CATWGTGQGYEQYF.

As for this clone: Other DNA sequences in this specimen translate into the identical CDR3. The J gene is TRBJ2-3, the V gene TRBV11-2; D tentatively fits TRBD1 or TRBD2 (5 bases each). This CDR3 region has 13 residues. V was trimmed by 5 bases and J by 1 base, leaving 7 bases between them. Germline V gene data show CDR1 as SGHAT and CDR2 as FQNNGV. The CDR3 sequence: CASSLGGTDTQYF. In DNA, the CDR3 is TGTGCCAGCAGCCTGGGGGGCACAGATACGCAGTATTTT.

The chain couples TRBV30 to TRBJ1-2; D gene unclear. The ends were cut back, 7 bases at V and 1 base at J, with 4 bases in the middle. This CDR3 has 10 amino acids. Germline CDR1 GTSNPN, CDR2 SVGIG (reference sequence). The CDR3 DNA reads TGTGCCTCCTTTAACTATGGCTACACCTTC. Amino acid sequence: CASFNYGYTF. Full variable domain (outside the CDR3, taken from reference TRBV30 and TRBJ1-2): SQTIHQWPATLVQPVGSPLSLECTVEGTSNPNLYWYRQAAGRGLQLLFYSVGIGQISSEVPQNLSASRPQDRQFILSSKKLLLSDSGFYLCASFNYGYTFGSGTRLTVV.

The rearrangement links TRBV29-1 to TRBJ2-4; 7 bases map to TRBD1. This CDR3 has 13 residues. V dropped 7 bases and J dropped 7; count of bases not matched to a gene: 10. Germline values: CDR1 SQVTM, CDR2 ANQGSEA. The CDR3, as DNA: TGCAGCGCCCGAAGGGGCAGGGGGAACATTCAGTACTTC. Translated, it gives CSARRGRGNIQYF.

The gene calls are TRBV5-1 and TRBJ2-1; perhaps D is TRBD1 or TRBD2 (6 bases each). The CDR3 runs 16 residues. The germline gives CDR1 SGHRS, CDR2 YFSETQ. The V gene lost 1 base and the J gene lost 7 bases, with 18 bases spanning the gap. The CDR3 spells CASSLRLGSGANEQFF. Here the CDR3 DNA reads TGCGCCAGCAGCTTGCGGCTTGGATCGGGGGCGAATGAGCAGTTCTTC.

This chain joins TRBV2 and TRBJ1-5; D ambiguous. The CDR3 spans 15 residues. The V end was cut by 3 bases, the J end by 3 bases, with 12 bases between. Germline V CDR1 and CDR2: SNHLY, FYNNEI. The CDR3 DNA follows: TGTGCCAGCAGTGATGGTTCTATTGTCAATCAGCCCCAGCATTTT. Residues: CASSDGSIVNQPQHF.

This rearrangement joins TRBV27 to TRBJ2-4; 8 bases align to TRBD1. Trimming removed 6 bases from V and 1 base from J; junction bases left unmatched: 8. Germline V lookup: CDR1 MNHEY, CDR2 SMNVEV (reference sequence). CDR3 length equals 16 residues. The CDR3 region has the DNA TGTGCCAGCAGCGGACAGGGAGCCGGGGCCAAAAACATTCAGTACTTC. Translated: CASSGQGAGAKNIQYF.

The chain recombines TRBV5-1 with TRBJ1-2, with a possible D match to TRBD1 (6 bases). The CDR3 is made up of 13 amino acids. V gave up 2 bases and J gave up 5 bases, with 10 bases separating them. Germline assignment: CDR1 SGHRS and CDR2 YFSETQ. CDR3 protein: CASSFGGVYGYTF. The DNA of the CDR3 is TGCGCCAGCAGCTTTGGGGGCGTTTATGGCTACACCTTC.

The genes are TRBV10-3 and TRBJ2-7; 9 nucleotides agree with TRBD1. V gave up 7 bases and J gave up 3 bases; unmatched junction bases: 10. The CDR3 covers 15 residues. The germline gives CDR1 ENHRY, CDR2 SYGVKD. CDR3 DNA sequence: TGTGCCATCACCACCACCGGGACAGGGATCTACGAGCAGTACTTC. This gives the protein CAITTTGTGIYEQYF.

Comment on this clone: Within the sample, other DNA sequences also encode this same CDR3. This rearrangement joins TRBV7-2 to TRBJ1-2; 9 bases are a match to TRBD1. V shed 5 bases and J 4 bases; nucleotides not matched to a gene: 5. The germline V gene encodes CDR1 SGHTA and CDR2 FQGNSA. The CDR3 extends over 14 amino acids. The CDR3 nucleotides read TGTGCCAGCAGCCTACAGGGGGCGGGCTATGGCTACACCTTC. This codes for CASSLQGAGYGYTF.